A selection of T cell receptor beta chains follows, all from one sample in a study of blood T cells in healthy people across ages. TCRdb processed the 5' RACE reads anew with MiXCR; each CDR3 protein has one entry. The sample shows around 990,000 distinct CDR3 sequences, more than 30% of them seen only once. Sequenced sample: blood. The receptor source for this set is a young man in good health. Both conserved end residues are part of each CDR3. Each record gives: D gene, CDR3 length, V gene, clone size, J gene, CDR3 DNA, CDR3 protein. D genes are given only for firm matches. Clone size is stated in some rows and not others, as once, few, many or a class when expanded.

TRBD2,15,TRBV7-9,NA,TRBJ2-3,TGTGCCAGCATCCCGGGGCTAGCGGGCACAGATACGCAGTATTTT,CASIPGLAGTDTQYF
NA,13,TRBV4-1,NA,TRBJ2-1,TGCGCCAGCAGCGCGGGACCGCTCAATGAGCAGTTCTTC,CASSAGPLNEQFF
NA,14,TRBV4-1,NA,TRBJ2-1,TGCGCCGGCAGACCTATGGGGGTCTTGGATGAGCAGTTCTTC,CAGRPMGVLDEQFF
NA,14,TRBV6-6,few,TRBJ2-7,TGTGCCAGCAGATCGGGACACCAATCCTACGAGCAGTACTTC,CASRSGHQSYEQYF
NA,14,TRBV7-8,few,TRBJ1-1,TGTGCCAGCAGCCTAGGTGCGGTGGACACTGAAGCTTTCTTT,CASSLGAVDTEAFF
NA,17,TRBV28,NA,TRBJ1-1,TGTGCCAGCGGAAAAAGAGGCCCGGGGGGCGCCTCCGTAGGAGCTTTCTTT,CASGKRGPGGASVGAFF
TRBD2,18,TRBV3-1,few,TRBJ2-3,TGTGCCAGCAGCCAAGATCTTGTTTCGGCGGGGGGGAAAGATACGCAGTATTTT,CASSQDLVSAGGKDTQYF
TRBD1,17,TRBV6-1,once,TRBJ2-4,TGTGCCAGCAGGGACAGGGATCAAATTCTAGCCAAAAACATTCAGTACTTC,CASRDRDQILAKNIQYF
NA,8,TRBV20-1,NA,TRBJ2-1,TGCAGTGCCGGAAAGCAGTTCTTC,CSAGKQFF
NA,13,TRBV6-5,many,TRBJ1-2,TGTGCCACCTCGCCTGGAAAGGAAAGTGGCTACACCTTC,CATSPGKESGYTF
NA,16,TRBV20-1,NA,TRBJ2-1,TGCAGTGCTAGAGAGTTGGCAGGGACCTCCTACAATGAGCAGTTCTTC,CSARELAGTSYNEQFF
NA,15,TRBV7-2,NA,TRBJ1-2,TGTGCCAGCAGCCTCCCTTTGGAGGGAGAGGATGGCTACACCTTC,CASSLPLEGEDGYTF
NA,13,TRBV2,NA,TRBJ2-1,TGTGCCAGCAGTGGAATGCGAGCCGATGAGCAGTTCTTC,CASSGMRADEQFF
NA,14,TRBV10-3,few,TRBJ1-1,TGTGCCATCAGTGAGTCGGCAGGGCAGGTTGAAGCTTTCTTT,CAISESAGQVEAFF
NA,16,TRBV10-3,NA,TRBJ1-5,TGTGCCATCAGTGAGTCGACTCGGTCGAGCAATCAGCCCCAGCATTTT,CAISESTRSSNQPQHF
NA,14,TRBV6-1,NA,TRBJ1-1,TGTGCCAGCAGTGAAGCGGGGGAGAACACTGAAGCTTTCTTT,CASSEAGENTEAFF
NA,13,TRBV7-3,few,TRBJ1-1,TGTGCCAGCAGCCAAACACGAAATACTGAAGCTTTCTTT,CASSQTRNTEAFF
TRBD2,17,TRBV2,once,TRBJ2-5,TGTGCCAGCAGTGACCTAGCGGGAGTGGGTATTTTGGAGACCCAGTACTTC,CASSDLAGVGILETQYF
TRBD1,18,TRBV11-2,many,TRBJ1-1,TGTGCCAGCAGCCCCCATACAACTTCTAGGACAGGGTCTGCTGAAGCTTTCTTT,CASSPHTTSRTGSAEAFF
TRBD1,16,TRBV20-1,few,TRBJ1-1,TGCAGTCCCACCGACGGGACAGGGGGATTGAACACTGAAGCTTTCTTT,CSPTDGTGGLNTEAFF
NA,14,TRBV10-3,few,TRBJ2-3,TGTGCCATCAGTGACGGGCAGGGAAGCGATACGCAGTATTTT,CAISDGQGSDTQYF
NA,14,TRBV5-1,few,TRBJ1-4,TGCGCCAGCAGCTTAGACAGATTATATGAAAAACTGTTTTTT,CASSLDRLYEKLFF
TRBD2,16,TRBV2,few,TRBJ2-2,TGTGCCAGCAGACCTACTCTAGCGGGATTCACCGGGGAGCTGTTTTTT,CASRPTLAGFTGELFF
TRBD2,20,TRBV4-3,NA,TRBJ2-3,TGCGCCAGCAGCCAAGATTTACATCCACTAGCGGGGGGAAGCACAGATACGCAGTATTTT,CASSQDLHPLAGGSTDTQYF
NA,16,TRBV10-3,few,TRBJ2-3,TGTGCCATCAGTCCTGGACGGGAATTTAGCACAGATACGCAGTATTTT,CAISPGREFSTDTQYF
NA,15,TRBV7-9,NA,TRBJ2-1,TGTGCCAGCAGCTCAACACTGGTATCCTACAATGAGCAGTTCTTC,CASSSTLVSYNEQFF